This TCR beta chain was profiled in a study of response to subunit inactivated influenza vaccine. Whole-study results and caveats: Each seasonal influenza vaccination, the authors suggested, recruits few new T cells.

Germline V gene lookup returns CDR1 MDHEN and CDR2 SYDVKM. The CDR3 runs 15 residues. Deletions cut 8 bases from V and 3 bases from J, with 20 bases between. TCRdb re-called the RT-PCR reads through MiXCR, storing one row per CDR3 protein. This sample has 200,000 to 300,000 distinct CDR3 sequences, with less than 15% found just once. As concerns this clonotype: Its antigen remains unidentified. Given a much more abundant clone one base away, this may be a read error.

This chain links TRBV28 with TRBJ2-7; D call uncertain. Sequenced material: non-naive T cells sorted from PBMCs, taken 14 to 15 days before vaccination. The sequence was collected from a man aged 50 or older who received an inactivated influenza vaccine. The CDR3 DNA sequence: TGTGCCAGCGCCCCGTCGGCAGGCGAAGTCTACGAGCAGTACTTC. Protein sequence: CASAPSAGEVYEQYF. The variable domain in full, completed from reference TRBV28 and TRBJ2-7, reads DVKVTQSSRYLVKRTGEKVFLECVQDMDHENMFWYRQDPGLGLRLIYFSYDVKMKEKGDIPEGYSVSREKKERFSLILESASTNQTSMYLCASAPSAGEVYEQYFGPGTRLTVT.